This entry lists 14 T cell receptor beta chains sequenced from one sample in a study of T cells of healthy individuals. TCRdb reanalysed the 5' RACE reads using MiXCR and keeps one entry per CDR3 protein. The sample gives 60,000 to 80,000 distinct CDR3 sequences, 15% to 20% of which show up once; around 4.5% is in the top ten. Receptors originate from a human donor in good health.

The V and J genes are TRBV7-3 and TRBJ2-1, with a possible D match to TRBD2 (5 bases). The V gene lost 5 bases and the J gene lost 7 bases, with 21 bases spanning the gap. The CDR3 runs 16 residues. Germline lookup yields CDR1 SGHTA and CDR2 FQGTGA. The CDR3 loop is CASSQERSHLWNEQFF. The CDR3 nucleotides read TGTGCCAGCAGCCAGGAGCGGAGCCATTTGTGGAATGAGCAGTTCTTC.

This clonotype has just a few counts. This chain joins TRBV30 and TRBJ1-1; D gene ambiguous. V lost 2 bases and J lost 8, with 12 bases in between. The CDR3 covers 12 residues. Germline V CDR1 and CDR2: GTSNPN, SVGIG (reference sequence). The CDR3 spells CAWSLPRGEAFF. The CDR3 DNA reads as TGTGCCTGGAGTCTACCCCGAGGGGAAGCTTTCTTT.

This clonotype was picked up a small number of times. V gene TRBV9 combines with J gene TRBJ2-5; D not certain. The CDR3 spans 13 residues. Germline CDR1 and CDR2: SGDLS and YYNGEE. Trimming stripped 7 bases from V and 1 base from J, with 11 bases between. CDR3 region: CASGRSPQETQYF. The DNA of the CDR3 is TGTGCCAGCGGCCGAAGCCCCCAAGAGACCCAGTACTTC. The full variable domain, rest sourced from reference TRBV9 and TRBJ2-5, is DSGVTQTPKHLITATGQRVTLRCSPRSGDLSVYWYQQSLDQGLQFLIQYYNGEERAKGNILERFSAQQFPDLHSELNLSSLELGDSALYFCASGRSPQETQYFGPGTRLLVL.

This clonotype was recorded at least ten times. The gene calls are TRBV18 and TRBJ1-4; TRBD1 matches 8 bases. Germline loops: CDR1 KGHSH, CDR2 LQKENI. Trimming cost V 3 bases and J 4 bases; bases outside gene matches: 1. The CDR3 loop spans 14 amino acids. CDR3 sequence reads: CASSPGQDNEKLFF. The CDR3 DNA follows: TGTGCCAGCTCACCGGGACAGGATAATGAAAAACTGTTTTTT.

This clonotype was counted ten times or more. This sequence joins TRBV27 and TRBJ2-7, with TRBD1 identical over 9 bases. The V gene's germline CDR1 is MNHEY and CDR2 SMNVEV (reference sequence). The CDR3 runs 15 residues. J gave up 2 bases and V 3 bases, and 5 bases lay outside the gene matches. CDR3 amino acids: CASSLGGQGAYEQYF. As DNA, the CDR3 is TGTGCCAGCAGTTTGGGGGGACAGGGAGCCTACGAGCAGTACTTC.

This clonotype was seen only a few times. The J gene is TRBJ2-4, the V gene TRBV28, with 8 bases fitting TRBD1. Germline lookup yields CDR1 MDHEN and CDR2 SYDVKM. V lost 6 bases to trimming and J lost 1 base; unmatched junction nucleotides: 5. The CDR3 loop spans 15 amino acids. The CDR3: CASSGQGWAKNIQYF. For the CDR3, the DNA is TGTGCCAGCAGCGGACAGGGCTGGGCCAAAAACATTCAGTACTTC. Complete variable domain (other parts from reference TRBV28 and TRBJ2-4): DVKVTQSSRYLVKRTGEKVFLECVQDMDHENMFWYRQDPGLGLRLIYFSYDVKMKEKGDIPEGYSVSREKKERFSLILESASTNQTSMYLCASSGQGWAKNIQYFGAGTRLSVL.

V usage is TRBV6-5 and J usage is TRBJ2-3; TRBD1 aligns across 9 bases. This CDR3 region has 15 residues. Per the germline V gene, CDR1 is MNHEY and CDR2 is SVGAGI. The V gene end was trimmed by 6 bases and the J gene end by 2 bases; junction bases not matched to a gene: 6. This CDR3 reads CASSRQGDITDTQYF. The DNA of the CDR3 is TGTGCCAGCAGCCGACAGGGGGATATCACAGATACGCAGTATTTT.

This clonotype was observed many times. The chain recombines TRBV7-8 with TRBJ2-5; 8 bases are shared with TRBD1. The CDR3 runs 13 residues. Germline loops: CDR1 SGHVS, CDR2 FQNEAQ. The J segment lost 3 bases and the V segment lost 3 bases, leaving 0 bases of the junction unmatched. The CDR3 DNA reads TGTGCCAGCAGCTTGGACAGGGAAGAGACCCAGTACTTC. It translates to CASSLDREETQYF.

A few counts support this clonotype. The chain is built from TRBV4-1 and TRBJ2-7; D perhaps matches TRBD1 (6 bases). Per the germline V gene, CDR1 is MGHRA and CDR2 is YSYEKL. V gave up 2 bases and J gave up 2 bases, with 10 bases separating them. The CDR3 has 14 amino acids. The CDR3 region is CASSQKQGAYEQYF. CDR3 bases: TGCGCCAGCAGCCAAAAACAGGGAGCCTACGAGCAGTACTTC.

The chain combines TRBV3-1 with TRBJ1-2; D is unclear. Looked up from germline, CDR1 is LGHDT and CDR2 is YNNKEL (reference sequence). CDR3 length equals 14 residues. V lost 6 bases, J lost 2 bases, and 13 bases lay in between. The DNA for the CDR3 is TGTGCCAGCAGAAGTAGGACCCGAAACTATGGCTACACCTTC. This translates into CASRSRTRNYGYTF.

This chain joins TRBV7-9 and TRBJ2-2; maybe TRBD1 (5 bases). In germline, CDR1 is SEHNR, CDR2 FQNEAQ (reference sequence). Deletions cut 2 bases from V and 6 bases from J, with 13 bases between. CDR3 length equals 15 residues. The CDR3 reads CASSLTQGLAGELFF. The CDR3 nucleotides are TGTGCCAGCAGCTTAACTCAGGGATTGGCCGGGGAGCTGTTTTTT.

This clonotype has at least ten counts. The chain has TRBV20-1 and TRBJ1-2; D unresolved. The CDR3 totals 11 residues. Deletions cut 5 bases from V and 7 bases from J, with 11 bases between. In germline, CDR1 is DFQATT, CDR2 SNEGSKA (reference sequence). CDR3 residues: CSASAGSGYTF. The CDR3 region has the DNA TGCAGTGCTTCGGCGGGTAGTGGCTACACCTTC.

This clonotype turned up a few times. The rearrangement joins TRBV5-6 to TRBJ2-1; perhaps TRBD1 as D (6 bases). In germline, CDR1 is SGHDT, CDR2 YYEEEE. The CDR3 totals 11 residues. V lost 4 bases to trimming and J lost 8 bases, with 7 bases between them. The CDR3 loop reads CASSQGYEQFF. In DNA, the CDR3 is TGTGCCAGCAGCCAGGGGTATGAGCAGTTCTTC.

The chain carries TRBV7-9 and TRBJ2-1; 7 bases agree with TRBD2. Per germline, CDR1 SEHNR and CDR2 FQNEAQ (reference sequence). The CDR3 has 16 residues. V gave up 4 bases and J gave up 2 bases; unmatched junction bases: 8. The CDR3 is CASSSGTTRTYNEQFF. CDR3 DNA sequence: TGTGCCAGCAGCTCGGGGACTACCCGTACCTACAATGAGCAGTTCTTC. Looking up the rest from reference TRBV7-9 and TRBJ2-1 gives the full variable domain: DTGVSQNPRHKITKRGQNVTFRCDPISEHNRLYWYRQTLGQGPEFLTYFQNEAQLEKSRLLSDRFSAERPKGSFSTLEIQRTEQGDSAMYLCASSSGTTRTYNEQFFGPGTRLTVL.